The 8 T cell receptor beta chains reported below all come from one sample, sequenced in a study of Graves' ophthalmopathy and Graves' hyperthyroidism. Using RNA transcripts, the TCR beta CDR3 regions were amplified. First-round RT-PCR relied on HTBI primers, and a second-round multiplex PCR came next. A single record per CDR3 protein comes from TCRdb applying MiXCR to the multiplex PCR reads. Among approximately 1.2 million distinct CDR3 sequences listed, 36% were seen once. The specimen was peripheral blood or thyroid tissue (not recorded which). The receptors were sampled from an adult man with Graves' hyperthyroidism.

Many counts were recorded for this clonotype. V usage is TRBV12-3 or TRBV12-4 and J usage is TRBJ2-5, with a possible D match to TRBD1 (6 bases). CDR3 length: 14 amino acids. V dropped 5 bases and J dropped 1 base, with 11 bases sitting between them. CDR3 nucleotide sequence: TGTGCCAGCAGTCCACGGGACACCCAAGAGACCCAGTACTTC. Translated: CASSPRDTQETQYF.

There are many counts of this clonotype. This chain connects TRBV10-3 to TRBJ1-6; 7 nucleotides align to TRBD1. Trimming at V came to 4 bases and at J to 4 bases, leaving 4 bases not matched to a gene. The CDR3 contains 15 residues. CDR1 and CDR2 from the germline V gene are ENHRY and SYGVKD. The CDR3 DNA sequence: TGTGCCATCAGTGGGGGACAGCCATATAATTCACCCCTCCACTTT. Its translation: CAISGGQPYNSPLHF.

This clonotype was picked up a small number of times. V and J are TRBV27 and TRBJ1-2, with D unclear. Germline V CDR1 and CDR2: MNHEY, SMNVEV (reference sequence). This CDR3 is 15 amino acids long. Deletions cut 5 bases from V and 6 bases from J, with 19 bases between. CDR3 loop: CASSLGPVPGDGYTF. The CDR3 nucleotides are TGTGCCAGCAGTCTTGGACCGGTCCCTGGGGATGGCTACACCTTC.

The rearrangement uses TRBV15 and TRBJ2-7; D is unclear. With 0 bases removed from V and 3 bases from J, the gap between germline ends came to 9 bases. Germline CDR1 is LNHNV and CDR2 is YYDKDF (reference sequence). The CDR3 contains 14 residues. CDR3 residues: CATSRDGYGYEQYF. The CDR3 bases are TGTGCCACCAGCAGAGACGGGTATGGCTACGAGCAGTACTTC.

This clonotype was detected many times. The chain couples TRBV24-1 to TRBJ2-5, with D possibly matching TRBD2 (6 bases). CDR1 and CDR2 from the germline V gene are KGHDR and SFDVKD. V lost 8 bases, J lost 1 base, and 10 bases lay in between. This CDR3 spans 13 amino acids. The CDR3 here is CATMGGAQETQYF. The CDR3 DNA is TGTGCCACCATGGGCGGGGCCCAAGAGACCCAGTACTTC.

This chain connects TRBV25-1 to TRBJ1-2, with D hard to call. The germline V and J ends were trimmed by 8 bases and 8 bases, with 12 bases remaining between them. The CDR3 sequence is 11 residues long. Germline CDR1 and CDR2: MGHDK and SYGVNS. The chain's CDR3 is CASVGERGYTF. Here the CDR3 DNA reads TGTGCCAGCGTTGGGGAACGAGGCTACACCTTC.

This clonotype was seen a handful of times. The genes are TRBV6-5 and TRBJ2-7, with TRBD1 as a possible D gene (6 bases). The V gene's germline CDR1 is MNHEY and CDR2 SVGAGI. The V gene lost 5 bases and the J gene lost 6 bases, with 14 bases spanning the gap. The CDR3 consists of 13 residues. CDR3 protein: CASSRNRVAEQYF. DNA for the CDR3: TGTGCCAGCAGTCGGAACAGGGTAGCCGAGCAGTACTTC.

The V and J genes are TRBV7-2 and TRBJ2-3, with D unresolved. This CDR3 contains 15 residues. The germline V and J ends were trimmed by 0 bases and 2 bases, with 9 bases remaining between them. Germline CDR1 reads SGHTA; CDR2 reads FQGNSA. CDR3 residues: CASSLAPVITDTQYF. DNA of the CDR3: TGTGCCAGCAGCTTAGCGCCAGTGATCACAGATACGCAGTATTTT.